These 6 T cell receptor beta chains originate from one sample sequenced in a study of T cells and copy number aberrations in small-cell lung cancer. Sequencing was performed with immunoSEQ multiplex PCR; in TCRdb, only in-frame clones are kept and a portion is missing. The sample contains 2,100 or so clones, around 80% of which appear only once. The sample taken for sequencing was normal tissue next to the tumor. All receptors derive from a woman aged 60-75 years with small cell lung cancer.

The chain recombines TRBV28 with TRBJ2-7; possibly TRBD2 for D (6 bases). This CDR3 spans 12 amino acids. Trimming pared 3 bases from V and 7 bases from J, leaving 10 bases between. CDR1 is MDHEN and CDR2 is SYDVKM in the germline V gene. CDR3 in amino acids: CASSLAGGEQYF. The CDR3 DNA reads TGTGCCAGCAGTTTGGCTGGGGGGGAGCAGTACTTC.

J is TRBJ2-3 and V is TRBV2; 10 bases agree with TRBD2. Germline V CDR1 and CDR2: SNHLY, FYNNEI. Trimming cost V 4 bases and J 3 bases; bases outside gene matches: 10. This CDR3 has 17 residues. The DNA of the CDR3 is TGTGCCAGCAGTGCATCGGTAGCGGGGGGAGGAACAGATACGCAGTATTTT. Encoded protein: CASSASVAGGGTDTQYF.

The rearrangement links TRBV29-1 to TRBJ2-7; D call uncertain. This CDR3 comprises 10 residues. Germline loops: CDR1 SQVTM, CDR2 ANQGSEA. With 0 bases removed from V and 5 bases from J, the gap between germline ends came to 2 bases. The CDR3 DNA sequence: TGCAGCGTTGAAGATCACGAGCAGTACTTC. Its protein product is CSVEDHEQYF.

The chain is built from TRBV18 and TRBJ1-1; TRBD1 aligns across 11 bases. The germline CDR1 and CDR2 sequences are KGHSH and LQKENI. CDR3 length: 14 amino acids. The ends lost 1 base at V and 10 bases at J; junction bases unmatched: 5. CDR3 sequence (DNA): TGTGCCAGCTCACCACTGGGACAGGGGGATGCAGCTTTCTTT. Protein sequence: CASSPLGQGDAAFF.

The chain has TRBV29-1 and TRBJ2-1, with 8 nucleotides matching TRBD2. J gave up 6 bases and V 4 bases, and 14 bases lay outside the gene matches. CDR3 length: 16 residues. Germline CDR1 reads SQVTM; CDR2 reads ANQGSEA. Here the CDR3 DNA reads TGCAGCGTTGCTGAGAGGGGCGGGGGGAACTCCAATGAGCAGTTCTTC. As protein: CSVAERGGGNSNEQFF.

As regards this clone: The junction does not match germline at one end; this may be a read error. CDR3 protein: CASSQDHQVLNYVYTF. The CDR3 nucleotides are TGTGCCAGCAGCCAAGATCATCAGGTGCTTAACTATGTCTACACCTTC. The rearrangement joins TRBV4-2 to TRBJ1-2, with D uncertain. Germline V lookup: CDR1 LGHNA, CDR2 YNFKEQ. The CDR3 loop spans 16 amino acids.